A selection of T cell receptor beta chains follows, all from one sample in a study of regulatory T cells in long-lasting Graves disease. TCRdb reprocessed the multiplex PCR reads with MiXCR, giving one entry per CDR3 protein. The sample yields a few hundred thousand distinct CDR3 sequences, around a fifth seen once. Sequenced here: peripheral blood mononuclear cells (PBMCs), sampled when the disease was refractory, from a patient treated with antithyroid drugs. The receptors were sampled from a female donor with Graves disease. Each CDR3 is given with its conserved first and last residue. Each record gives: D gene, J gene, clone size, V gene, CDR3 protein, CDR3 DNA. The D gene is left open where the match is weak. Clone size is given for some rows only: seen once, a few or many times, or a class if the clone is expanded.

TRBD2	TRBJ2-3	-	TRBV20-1	CSAQTSGWGDTQYF	TGCAGTGCCCAGACTAGCGGGTGGGGAGATACGCAGTATTTT
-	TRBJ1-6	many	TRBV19	CASSPNVGEHNSPLHF	TGTGCCAGTAGCCCGAACGTCGGGGAGCATAATTCACCCCTCCACTTT
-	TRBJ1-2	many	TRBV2	CASSEGDGGNYGYTF	TGTGCCAGCAGTGAAGGGGACGGGGGTAACTATGGCTACACCTTC
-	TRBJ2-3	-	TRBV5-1	CASTLMGALTDTQYF	TGCGCCAGCACCCTAATGGGGGCCCTCACAGATACGCAGTATTTT
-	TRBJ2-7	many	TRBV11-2	CASSFQLGDGRLGYEQYF	TGTGCCAGCAGCTTTCAACTTGGGGACGGGCGGCTAGGGTACGAGCAGTACTTC
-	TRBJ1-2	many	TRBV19	CASLRDTYYGYTF	TGTGCCAGCCTTCGGGACACCTACTATGGCTACACCTTC
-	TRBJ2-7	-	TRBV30	CAWSDLQETYEQYF	TGTGCCTGGAGTGACCTACAGGAGACCTACGAGCAGTACTTC
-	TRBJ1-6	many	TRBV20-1	CSAEGQTTYNSPLHF	TGCAGTGCTGAGGGGCAGACCACATATAATTCACCCCTCCACTTT
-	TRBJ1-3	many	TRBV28	CASSTGFSGNTIYF	TGTGCCAGCAGCACGGGATTCTCTGGAAACACCATATATTTT
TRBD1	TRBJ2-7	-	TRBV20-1	CSAMTGKSYEQYF	TGCAGTGCTATGACAGGGAAGTCCTACGAGCAGTACTTC
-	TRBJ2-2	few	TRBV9	CASSVTFPGTLNTGELFF	TGTGCCAGCAGCGTAACCTTTCCCGGGACACTAAACACCGGGGAGCTGTTTTTT
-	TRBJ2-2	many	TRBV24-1	CATSDPGPNTGELFF	TGTGCCACCAGTGACCCGGGCCCGAACACCGGGGAGCTGTTTTTT
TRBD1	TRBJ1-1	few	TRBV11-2	CASSFSLGGDTEAFF	TGTGCCAGCAGCTTCAGTTTAGGGGGCGACACTGAAGCTTTCTTT
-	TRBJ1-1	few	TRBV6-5	CASSYSVYRGNTEAFF	TGTGCCAGCAGTTACTCGGTATATAGGGGAAACACTGAAGCTTTCTTT
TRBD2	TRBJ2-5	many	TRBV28	CASTSYPPREETQYF	TGTGCCAGCACCTCCTACCCTCCGCGGGAGGAGACCCAGTACTTC
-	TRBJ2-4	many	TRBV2	CASSVRGAVAKNIQYF	TGTGCCAGCAGTGTCCGAGGAGCCGTAGCCAAAAACATTCAGTACTTC
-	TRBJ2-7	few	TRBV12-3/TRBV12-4	CASSPNGPGSYEQYF	TGTGCCAGCAGCCCTAACGGCCCAGGGTCGTACGAGCAGTACTTC
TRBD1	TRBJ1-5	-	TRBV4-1	CASSQIKGARIDQPQHF	TGCGCCAGCAGCCAAATAAAGGGGGCGCGAATCGATCAGCCCCAGCATTTT
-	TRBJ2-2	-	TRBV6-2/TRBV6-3	CASSTLGAGELFF	TGTGCCAGCAGTACGCTCGGGGCCGGGGAGCTGTTTTTT
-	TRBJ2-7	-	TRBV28	CASSRAPNYEQYF	TGTGCCAGCAGTCGCGCCCCGAACTACGAGCAGTACTTC
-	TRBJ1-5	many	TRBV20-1	CSASPGQNNQPQHF	TGCAGTGCTAGTCCGGGGCAGAACAATCAGCCCCAGCATTTT
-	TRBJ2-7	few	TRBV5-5	CASSLALEGIPYEQYF	TGTGCCAGCAGCTTGGCCTTGGAGGGGATCCCCTACGAGCAGTACTTC
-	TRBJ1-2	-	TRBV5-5	CASSLVGALYGYTF	TGTGCCAGCAGCTTGGTGGGGGCTCTCTATGGCTACACCTTC
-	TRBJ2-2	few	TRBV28	CATGIANTGELFF	TGTGCCACCGGCATAGCGAACACCGGGGAGCTGTTTTTT
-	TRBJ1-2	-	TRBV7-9	CASSFRGGGDGYTF	TGTGCCAGCAGCTTTCGTGGGGGGGGCGATGGCTACACCTTC
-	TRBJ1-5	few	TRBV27	CASRGSTSNQPQHF	TGTGCCAGCAGGGGCAGCACTAGCAATCAGCCCCAGCATTTT
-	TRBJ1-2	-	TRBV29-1	CSVEDRARNGYTF	TGCAGCGTTGAAGACAGGGCTAGGAATGGCTACACCTTC
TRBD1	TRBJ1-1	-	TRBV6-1	CAIRTGSGTEAFF	TGTGCCATCAGGACAGGGTCCGGCACTGAAGCTTTCTTT
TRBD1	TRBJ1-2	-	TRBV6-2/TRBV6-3	CASSYEGAVGYTF	TGTGCCAGCAGTTACGAGGGGGCGGTGGGCTACACCTTC
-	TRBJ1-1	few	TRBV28	CASSLPKGPAVAEAFF	TGTGCCAGCAGTTTGCCTAAAGGCCCCGCAGTCGCCGAAGCTTTCTTT
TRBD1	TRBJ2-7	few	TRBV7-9	CASSFGQVETYEQYF	TGTGCCAGCAGCTTCGGACAGGTGGAAACCTACGAGCAGTACTTC
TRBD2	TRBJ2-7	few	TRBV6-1	CASKDQTSGVYEQYF	TGTGCCAGTAAAGACCAGACTAGCGGAGTCTACGAGCAGTACTTC
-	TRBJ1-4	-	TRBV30	CAWSAGRTTNEKLFF	TGTGCCTGGAGTGCCGGACGGACAACTAATGAAAAACTGTTTTTT
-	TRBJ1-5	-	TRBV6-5	CASSYSSGQGQPQHF	TGTGCCAGCAGTTACTCATCGGGGCAGGGGCAGCCCCAGCATTTT
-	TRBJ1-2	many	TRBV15	CATSRDSSQREDYGYTF	TGTGCCACCAGCAGAGATTCTTCGCAGAGGGAGGACTATGGCTACACCTTC
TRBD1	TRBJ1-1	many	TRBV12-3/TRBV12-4	CASTPFGTGGWGTEAFF	TGTGCCAGCACCCCGTTCGGAACAGGGGGCTGGGGCACTGAAGCTTTCTTT
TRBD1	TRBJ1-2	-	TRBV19	CASTGTGIYGYTF	TGTGCCAGTACCGGGACAGGGATCTATGGCTACACCTTC
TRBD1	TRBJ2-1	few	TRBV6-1	CASSPIQGVSYNEQFF	TGTGCCAGCAGTCCAATACAGGGGGTCTCCTACAATGAGCAGTTCTTC
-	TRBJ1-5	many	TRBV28	CASSSRQAVQPQHF	TGTGCCAGCAGTTCGAGGCAGGCTGTTCAGCCCCAGCATTTT
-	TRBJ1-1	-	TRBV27	CASRAIQGSTEAFF	TGTGCCAGCAGGGCCATTCAGGGATCGACTGAAGCTTTCTTT
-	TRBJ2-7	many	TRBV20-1	CSARDLWEQYF	TGCAGTGCTAGAGATCTGTGGGAGCAGTACTTC
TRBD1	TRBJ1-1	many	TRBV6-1	CASRPQGTWTEAFF	TGTGCCAGCAGACCACAGGGGACTTGGACTGAAGCTTTCTTT
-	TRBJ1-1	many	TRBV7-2	CASSLEVWDTEAFF	TGTGCCAGCAGCTTAGAGGTCTGGGACACTGAAGCTTTCTTT
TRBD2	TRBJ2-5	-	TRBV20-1	CSASLAEIRRQETQYF	TGCAGTGCTTCTCTAGCGGAGATCAGGCGACAAGAGACCCAGTACTTC
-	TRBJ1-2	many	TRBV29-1	CSVEGMGLNGYTF	TGCAGCGTTGAAGGGATGGGACTGAATGGCTACACCTTC
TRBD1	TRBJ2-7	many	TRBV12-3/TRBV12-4	CASSLGTGEGFHYF	TGTGCCAGCAGTTTGGGGACAGGGGAGGGCTTCCACTACTTC
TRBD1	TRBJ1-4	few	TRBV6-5	CASSYSSQGANEKLFF	TGTGCCAGCAGTTACTCGAGCCAGGGGGCAAATGAAAAACTGTTTTTT
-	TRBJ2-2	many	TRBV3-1	CASSRGDAGELFF	TGTGCCAGCAGCCGGGGGGACGCCGGGGAGCTGTTTTTT
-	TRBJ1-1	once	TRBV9	CASSPGDTNTEAFF	TGTGCCAGCAGCCCAGGGGACACCAACACTGAAGCTTTCTTT
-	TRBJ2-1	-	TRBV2	CASKGGGGQFF	TGTGCCAGCAAAGGAGGAGGGGGCCAGTTCTTC
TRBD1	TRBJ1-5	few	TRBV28	CASSLGQEVQPQHF	TGTGCCAGCAGCCTTGGACAGGAGGTACAGCCCCAGCATTTT
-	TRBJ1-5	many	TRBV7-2	CASSQGVGGSQPQHF	TGTGCCAGCAGCCAAGGGGTTGGGGGTAGTCAGCCCCAGCATTTT
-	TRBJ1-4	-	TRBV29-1	CSVRFNEKLFF	TGCAGCGTTCGTTTTAATGAAAAACTGTTTTTT
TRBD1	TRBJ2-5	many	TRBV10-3	CAIREGTGSKETQYF	TGTGCCATCAGGGAGGGGACAGGGAGTAAAGAGACCCAGTACTTC
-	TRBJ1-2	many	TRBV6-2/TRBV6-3	CASSPRSGHYGYTF	TGTGCCAGCAGTCCAAGGAGTGGTCATTATGGCTACACCTTC